This T cell receptor beta chain was retrieved from a study of shared clonotypes between healthy human individuals (dated by TCRdb to between 2020 and 2021). About the investigation overall: A couple of women and a few men aged 18 to 49 years were included in the cohort. For each donor, CD4 naive and CD4 memory were each run on three plates, CD8 naive on two plates, and CD8 memory on one plate. The study deeply sequenced blood TCR repertoires of five healthy adults to estimate repertoire size and the extent of clonotype sharing between individuals. To increase sequencing depth and limit assay-specific biases, different laboratories used diverse techniques to prepare libraries and sequence TCR repertoires. Leukapheresis yielded between about 0.85 and 10 billion PBMCs per donor. What the work shows at the level of the full study, not this receptor alone: About 4.5% of naive CD4, 3.5% of naive CD8, roughly 2.4% of memory CD4, and 0.4% of memory CD8 clonotypes were shared across several donors. Based on pairwise subsampling, the degree of clonotype sharing among donors was expected to be affected by sequencing depth. Naive subsets generally had larger estimated clonotype richness than memory subsets. Only blood was sampled, and tissue TCR repertoires likely differ from those in blood. Because the study included a small number of donors, the genetic and exposure-history diversity represented was limited. Higher generation probabilities were observed for clonotypes shared by all four sorted-subset donors than for non-shared clonotypes. Incomplete sequencing was indicated by rarefaction of sorted-subset datasets, despite the large sequencing depth.

Healthy HIV-negative adults with no recently reported acute infections or vaccinations were included as donors. Every donor was a Caucasian adult residing in Nashville, Tennessee, USA. CD4+ T cells were enriched by magnetic negative selection, after which naive cells were positively selected on CD45RA and the negative fraction was taken as the memory subset. Blood was collected by leukapheresis, and PBMCs were isolated by Ficoll-Histopaque density gradient centrifugation and then cryopreserved in liquid nitrogen vapor phase. Purity and quantity of every magnetically sorted T cell population were checked by analytical flow cytometry. From each sorted fraction, genomic DNA was isolated and quantified by UV absorbance on a Nanodrop 2000c. Points on this clone: The antigen this receptor binds is unknown. No qualities accompany the bases; no much larger clone lies one base away.

TCR CDR3 regions were amplified from genomic DNA by multiplex PCR using the deep immunoSEQ assay. Extracted genomic DNA from each cell subset was distributed evenly across all wells of several immunoSEQ 96-well plates, and each plate was treated as a replicate. Each replicate PCR for sorted subsets received around 200 ng genomic DNA, equal to about 29,000 T cell genomes. Purified libraries were quantified with a Qubit 3.0 fluorometer, sized on a Bioanalyzer 2100, and re-quantified with the KAPA Library Quantification kit. Each immunoSEQ 96-well plate was sequenced on its own single-read 150-cycle Illumina NextSeq 550 flow cell. The authors' pipeline ran thus. Because the immunoSEQ output included only junctional sequences and no quality scores, the filtering could not be the same as the filtering used for full-length reads. To assign V/J genes and CDR3, sequences were annotated using PyIR, a Python wrapper for IgBLAST v1.9, with IMGT germline references. Reads were filtered out if the reads had weak V/J assignments (E-value above 1e-6), no CDR3, stop codons, out-of-frame junctions, or ambiguous translated residues. V3J clonotypes were defined by identical inferred V gene, J gene, and CDR3 amino acid sequence. Percentage overlap between repertoires was calculated by dividing the number of shared unique clonotypes by the size of the smaller repertoire. Richness of each repertoire was evaluated using RTK rarefaction, the Chao1 estimator, and Recon v2.1 estimates of unobserved clonotypes. For all TCRbeta clonotypes obtained by the gDNA method from a few donors, generation probabilities were computed with OLGA. Entries here come from immuneACCESS through TCRdb and include only in-frame sequences with V and J called. Some clones fail to appear in such tables; in the studies checked, an unresolved V gene covers under half of the shortfall, and the cause of the remainder is unknown. V, J and clone size are those of that table, while D and trimming were read from the DNA. For this sample there are roughly 1,100,000 clones; roughly 70% appear just once. In total, the top ten clones hold 1.5% of the sample.

Trimming removed 4 bases from V and 4 bases from J, leaving 14 bases between the germline ends. Including the terminal cysteine and phenylalanine, the CDR3 comprises 13 residues. Only the CDR3 DNA is retained, 39 bases long and in frame from the first base. According to the germline V gene, CDR1 reads SQVTM and CDR2 reads ANQGSEA. This clonotype originated in a man aged 18 to 30 in good health. The sequenced sample was memory CD4+ T cells sorted from blood. According to the study, the label for this sample's cell subset or site signals: CD45RA-negative fraction. This chain joins TRBV29-1 to TRBJ2-7, with the D call perhaps TRBD1 or TRBD2, each one matching 7 bases. CDR3 region: CSVGRQGGYEQYF. The sequenced DNA: TGCAGCGTTGGAAGGCAGGGGGGGTACGAGCAGTACTTC.